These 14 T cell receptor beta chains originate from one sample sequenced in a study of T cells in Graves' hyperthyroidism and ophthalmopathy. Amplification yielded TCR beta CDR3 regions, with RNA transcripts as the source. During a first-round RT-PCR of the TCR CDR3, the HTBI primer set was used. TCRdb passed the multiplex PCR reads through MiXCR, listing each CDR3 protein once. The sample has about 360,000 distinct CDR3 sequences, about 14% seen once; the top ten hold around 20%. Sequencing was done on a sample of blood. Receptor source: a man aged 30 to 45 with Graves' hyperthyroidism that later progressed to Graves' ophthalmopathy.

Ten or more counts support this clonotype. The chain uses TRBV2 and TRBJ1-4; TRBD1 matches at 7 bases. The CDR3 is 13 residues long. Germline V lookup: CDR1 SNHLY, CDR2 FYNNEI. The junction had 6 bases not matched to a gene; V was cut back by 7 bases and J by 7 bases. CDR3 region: CASNLGTVEKLFF. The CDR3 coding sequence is TGTGCCAGCAATCTCGGGACAGTTGAAAAACTGTTTTTT.

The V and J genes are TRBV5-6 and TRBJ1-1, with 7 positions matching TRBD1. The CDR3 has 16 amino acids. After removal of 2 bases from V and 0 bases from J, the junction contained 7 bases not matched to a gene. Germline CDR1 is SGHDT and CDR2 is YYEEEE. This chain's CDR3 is CASSFKQGRLNTEAFF. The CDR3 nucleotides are TGTGCCAGCAGCTTTAAACAGGGGCGTTTGAACACTGAAGCTTTCTTT.

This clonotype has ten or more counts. For the CDR3, the DNA is TGTGCCAGCAGCCGAACAGTAACTAGCACAGATACGCAGTATTTT. This encodes CASSRTVTSTDTQYF. The V gene is TRBV2, the J gene TRBJ2-3; no clear D gene. The CDR3 is 15 amino acids. With 6 bases removed from V and 0 bases from J, the gap between germline ends came to 13 bases. The V gene's germline CDR1 is SNHLY and CDR2 FYNNEI.

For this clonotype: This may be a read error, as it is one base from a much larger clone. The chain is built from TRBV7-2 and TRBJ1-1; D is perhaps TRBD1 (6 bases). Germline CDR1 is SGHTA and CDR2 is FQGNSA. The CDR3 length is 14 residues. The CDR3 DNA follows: TGTGCCGGCAGCTTAGCAGGGGAGAGAACTGAAGCTTTCTTT. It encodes CAGSLAGERTEAFF.

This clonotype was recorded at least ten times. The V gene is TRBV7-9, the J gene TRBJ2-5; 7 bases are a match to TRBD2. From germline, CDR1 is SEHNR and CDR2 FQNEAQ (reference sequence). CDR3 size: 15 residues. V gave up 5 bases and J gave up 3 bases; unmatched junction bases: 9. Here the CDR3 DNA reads TGTGCCAGCAGCCCAGGGCTAGCGGACAAAGAGACCCAGTACTTC. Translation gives CASSPGLADKETQYF.

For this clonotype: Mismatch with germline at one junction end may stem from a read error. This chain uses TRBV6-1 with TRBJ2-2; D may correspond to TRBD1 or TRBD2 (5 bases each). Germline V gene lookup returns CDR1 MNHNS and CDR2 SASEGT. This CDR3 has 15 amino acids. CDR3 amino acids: CASSLMGDDTGEPFF. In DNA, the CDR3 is TGTGCCAGCAGTCTCATGGGGGACGACACCGGGGAGCCGTTTTTT.

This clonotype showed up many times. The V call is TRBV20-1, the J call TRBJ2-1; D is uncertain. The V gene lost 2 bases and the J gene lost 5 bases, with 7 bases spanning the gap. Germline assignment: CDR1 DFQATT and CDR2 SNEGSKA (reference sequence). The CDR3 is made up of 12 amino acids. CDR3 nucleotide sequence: TGCAGTGCTAGAAACGCTCACAATGAGCAGTTCTTC. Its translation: CSARNAHNEQFF.

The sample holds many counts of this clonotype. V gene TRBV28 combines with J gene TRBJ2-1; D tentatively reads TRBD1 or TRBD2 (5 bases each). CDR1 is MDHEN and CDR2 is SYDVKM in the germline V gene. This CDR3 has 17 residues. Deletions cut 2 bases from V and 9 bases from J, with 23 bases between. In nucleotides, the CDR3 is TGTGCCAGCAGTTTAGAGGGGCGCCTATCCCTACCTACTGAGCAGTTCTTC. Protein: CASSLEGRLSLPTEQFF.

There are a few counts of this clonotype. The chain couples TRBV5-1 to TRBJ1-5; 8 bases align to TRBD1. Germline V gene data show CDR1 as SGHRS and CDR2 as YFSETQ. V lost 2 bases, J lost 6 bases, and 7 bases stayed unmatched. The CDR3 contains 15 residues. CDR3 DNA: TGCGCCAGCAGCTTAGGACAGGGTCCTAGTCAGCCCCAGCATTTT. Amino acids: CASSLGQGPSQPQHF.

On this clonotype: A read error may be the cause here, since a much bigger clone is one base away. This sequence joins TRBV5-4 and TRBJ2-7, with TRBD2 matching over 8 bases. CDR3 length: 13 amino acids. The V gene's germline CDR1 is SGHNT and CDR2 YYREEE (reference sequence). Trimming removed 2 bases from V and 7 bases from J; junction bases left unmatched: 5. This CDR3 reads CASSFGGGTEQYF. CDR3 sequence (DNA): TGTGCCAGCAGCTTCGGGGGGGGGACTGAGCAGTACTTC.

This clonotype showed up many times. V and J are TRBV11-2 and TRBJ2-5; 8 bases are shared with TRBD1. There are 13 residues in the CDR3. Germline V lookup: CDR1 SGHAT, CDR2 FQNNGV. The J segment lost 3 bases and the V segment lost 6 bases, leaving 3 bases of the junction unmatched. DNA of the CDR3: TGTGCCAGCAGTCCGGACAGGGAAGAGACCCAGTACTTC. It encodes CASSPDREETQYF.

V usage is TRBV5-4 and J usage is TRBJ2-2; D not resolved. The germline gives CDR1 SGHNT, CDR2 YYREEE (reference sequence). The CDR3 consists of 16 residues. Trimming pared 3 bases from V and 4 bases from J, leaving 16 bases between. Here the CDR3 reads CASSWGDFRATGELFF. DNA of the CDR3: TGTGCCAGCAGCTGGGGTGATTTCCGGGCCACCGGGGAGCTGTTTTTT.

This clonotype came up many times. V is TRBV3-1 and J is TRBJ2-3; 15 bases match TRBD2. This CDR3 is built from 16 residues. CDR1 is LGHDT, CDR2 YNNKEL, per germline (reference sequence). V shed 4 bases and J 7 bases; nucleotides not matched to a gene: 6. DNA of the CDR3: TGTGCCAGCAGCCCCGGGACTAGCGGGGGGTTACATACGCAGTATTTT. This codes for CASSPGTSGGLHTQYF.

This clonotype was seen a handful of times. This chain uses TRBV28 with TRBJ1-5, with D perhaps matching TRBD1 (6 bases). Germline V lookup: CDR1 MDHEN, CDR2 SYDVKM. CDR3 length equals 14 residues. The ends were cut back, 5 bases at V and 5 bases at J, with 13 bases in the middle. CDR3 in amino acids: CASSPQQGHQPQHF. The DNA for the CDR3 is TGTGCCAGCAGTCCCCAACAGGGCCATCAGCCCCAGCATTTT. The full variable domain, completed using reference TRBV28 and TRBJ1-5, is DVKVTQSSRYLVKRTGEKVFLECVQDMDHENMFWYRQDPGLGLRLIYFSYDVKMKEKGDIPEGYSVSREKKERFSLILESASTNQTSMYLCASSPQQGHQPQHFGDGTRLSIL.